The 27 T cell receptor beta chains presented below share a single source sample, sequenced in a study of Ad26.COV2.S vaccination and SARS-CoV-2 variants. Described treatment: around 19 received Ad26.COV2.S at low or high dose, single or two shots; roughly five received placebo; per-sample allocation not given. Collection of samples fell on day 63 after the first vaccine or placebo injection. Clones were sequenced by immunoSEQ multiplex PCR, and TCRdb holds only the in-frame ones, with some missing. The table shows roughly 510,000 clones, with around 90% occurring only once. The material sequenced was peripheral blood, taken in a trial of Ad26.COV2.S vaccine versus placebo. The source of these receptors is a person between 18 and 59 years old who received the Ad26.COV2.S COVID-19 vaccine or a placebo.

This chain joins TRBV4-1 and TRBJ2-2; D remains ambiguous. V was shortened by 1 base and J by 0 bases, with 6 bases between the two germline ends. Germline values: CDR1 MGHRA, CDR2 YSYEKL. This CDR3 is 15 amino acids long. The CDR3 region has the DNA TGCGCCAGCAGCCAAGTGGTCCCGAACACCGGGGAGCTGTTTTTT. It is translated as CASSQVVPNTGELFF.

The V call is TRBV7-9, the J call TRBJ1-1, with D hard to call. Germline V CDR1 and CDR2: SEHNR, FQNEAQ (reference sequence). CDR3 length: 15 residues. V was pared by 5 bases and J by 5 bases, with 18 bases between. CDR3 nucleotide sequence: TGTGCCAGCAGCCCCTCCGTCGGGGTTGGTACTGAAGCTTTCTTT. The encoded protein is CASSPSVGVGTEAFF. The variable domain in full, with the rest retrieved from reference TRBV7-9 and TRBJ1-1, is DTGVSQNPRHKITKRGQNVTFRCDPISEHNRLYWYRQTLGQGPEFLTYFQNEAQLEKSRLLSDRFSAERPKGSFSTLEIQRTEQGDSAMYLCASSPSVGVGTEAFFGQGTRLTVV.

The chain recombines TRBV7-2 with TRBJ1-6; 9 bases line up with TRBD1. This CDR3 is built from 16 residues. The trim removed 1 base at V and 4 bases at J, leaving 2 bases unmatched. Germline V gene sequence: CDR1 SGHTA, CDR2 FQGNSA. The CDR3 region is CASSLEGTGYNSPLHF. The CDR3 DNA sequence: TGTGCCAGCAGCTTAGAGGGGACAGGGTATAATTCACCCCTCCACTTT.

V usage is TRBV5-6 and J usage is TRBJ1-4; D gene ambiguous. This CDR3 has 15 amino acids. Germline V lookup: CDR1 SGHDT, CDR2 YYEEEE. V was pared by 4 bases and J by 6 bases, with 16 bases between. CDR3 coding DNA: TGTGCCAGCAGCCTCCCCTCGGGGAGGGATGAAAAACTGTTTTTT. It is translated as CASSLPSGRDEKLFF.

The V call is TRBV7-2, the J call TRBJ2-4; maybe TRBD1 (5 bases). This CDR3 has 13 residues. The V gene's germline CDR1 is SGHTA and CDR2 FQGNSA. V lost 1 base and J 9 bases, leaving 10 bases between the germline ends. For the CDR3, the DNA is TGTGCCAGCAGCTTAGTCAGGGTGGGCATTCAGTACTTC. Translation: CASSLVRVGIQYF.

The rearrangement joins TRBV12-3 or TRBV12-4 to TRBJ1-3; D unclear. CDR3 length: 13 amino acids. The V gene lost 3 bases and the J gene lost 4 bases, with 7 bases spanning the gap. CDR3 in DNA: TGTGCCAGCAGTTTTTACAACGGAAACACCATATATTTT. It specifies CASSFYNGNTIYF.

The chain links TRBV11-2 to TRBJ2-1; D may be TRBD2 (5 bases). The CDR3 spans 13 residues. V gave up 3 bases and J gave up 4 bases, with 7 bases separating them. Germline values: CDR1 SGHAT, CDR2 FQNNGV. Written as DNA, the CDR3 is TGTGCCAGCAGCTTTCGGGGTTACAATGAGCAGTTCTTC. Protein: CASSFRGYNEQFF.

The chain recombines TRBV6-2 or TRBV6-3 with TRBJ2-7; 13 bases line up with TRBD2. CDR1 is MNHEY and CDR2 is SVGEGT in the germline V gene. The CDR3 consists of 15 residues. The J segment lost 7 bases and the V segment lost 0 bases, leaving 3 bases of the junction unmatched. CDR3 in DNA: TGTGCCAGCAGTTACTCGGGACTAGCGGGAAAGGAGCAGTACTTC. Residues: CASSYSGLAGKEQYF.

The genes are TRBV10-3 and TRBJ1-2, with D maybe TRBD1 (6 bases). CDR3 length: 13 amino acids. CDR1 and CDR2 (germline): ENHRY, SYGVKD. Trimming left V 2 bases short and J 2 bases short, with 6 bases between. The CDR3, as DNA: TGTGCCATCAGTGAGGGGACAAACTATGGCTACACCTTC. Protein product: CAISEGTNYGYTF.

The chain carries TRBV27 and TRBJ2-1; D is undetermined. Looked up from germline, CDR1 is MNHEY and CDR2 is SMNVEV (reference sequence). This CDR3 is built from 13 residues. Trimming cost V 6 bases and J 7 bases, with 13 bases left between them. The CDR3 region is CASRPIPGNEQFF. CDR3 DNA sequence: TGTGCCAGCAGACCCATTCCTGGTAATGAGCAGTTCTTC.

V and J are TRBV7-9 and TRBJ2-1; 7 bases match TRBD1. This CDR3 contains 13 residues. CDR1 and CDR2 (germline): SEHNR, FQNEAQ (reference sequence). Trimming cost V 10 bases and J 2 bases; bases outside gene matches: 5. CDR3 sequence reads: CATIGQAYNEQFF. The CDR3 nucleotides are TGTGCCACCATAGGACAGGCCTACAATGAGCAGTTCTTC.

V usage is TRBV7-8 and J usage is TRBJ1-1, with 8 bases fitting TRBD1. This CDR3 is 13 amino acids long. CDR1 and CDR2 (germline): SGHVS, FQNEAQ. After removal of 5 bases from V and 5 bases from J, the junction contained 4 bases not matched to a gene. The chain's CDR3 is CASSPGGWTEAFF. CDR3 sequence (DNA): TGTGCCAGCAGCCCAGGGGGCTGGACTGAAGCTTTCTTT.

This chain connects TRBV23-1 to TRBJ2-7; possible D gene TRBD2, 5 bases. TRBV23-1 is given ORF status, its function remaining uncertain. The CDR3 covers 16 residues. V shed 8 bases and J shed 3 bases, with 23 bases lying between them. The CDR3 here is CASHGGGLSEDYEQYF. CDR3 sequence (DNA): TGCGCCAGCCATGGCGGCGGGCTCTCTGAGGACTACGAGCAGTACTTC.

V is TRBV6-4 and J is TRBJ2-7, with 11 nucleotides matching TRBD2. Germline V gives CDR1 MRHNA, CDR2 SNTAGT. This CDR3 spans 18 amino acids. J was trimmed by 3 bases and V by 4 bases; bases with no gene match: 14. The CDR3 DNA sequence: TGTGCCAGCAGTGGCCCCGGGACTAGCGGATATATTCACTACGAGCAGTACTTC. It codes for CASSGPGTSGYIHYEQYF.

In DNA form, the CDR3 reads TGTGCCAGCAGCCCCCGTCTGGGGGGAGGGCCGGTGTACCAGCAGTTCTTC. Protein sequence: CASSPRLGGGPVYQQFF. The rearrangement uses TRBV4-2 and TRBJ2-1; 7 bases fit TRBD2. Germline V CDR1 and CDR2: LGHNA, YNFKEQ. V trimming: 4 bases; J trimming: 11 bases; junction bases outside the gene matches: 20. CDR3 length: 17 amino acids.

V and J are TRBV7-9 and TRBJ2-3; tentatively, D is TRBD1 (6 bases). CDR1 and CDR2 (germline): SEHNR, FQNEAQ (reference sequence). This CDR3 is 14 amino acids long. Trimming shortened V by 0 bases and J by 6 bases, and 10 bases separated the two germline ends. The CDR3, as DNA: TGTGCCAGCAGCTTAGCGGGGGCCATTGATACGCAGTATTTT. Translating gives CASSLAGAIDTQYF.

The chain couples TRBV7-2 to TRBJ1-6; D is unresolved. CDR1 is SGHTA, CDR2 FQGNSA, per germline. V gave up 3 bases and J gave up 7 bases, with 10 bases separating them. This CDR3 is built from 14 residues. CDR3 DNA sequence: TGTGCCAGCAGCTTCACCTTCGGGAATTCACCCCTCCACTTT. It translates to CASSFTFGNSPLHF. The entire variable domain, with the rest obtained from reference TRBV7-2 and TRBJ1-6, is as follows: GAGVSQSPSNKVTEKGKDVELRCDPISGHTALYWYRQSLGQGLEFLIYFQGNSAPDKSGLPSDRFSAERTGGSVSTLTIQRTQQEDSAVYLCASSFTFGNSPLHFGNGTRLTVT.

CDR3 amino acids: CAWSEGLAVRSAQYF. The CDR3 nucleotides are TGTGCCTGGAGTGAAGGACTAGCGGTCCGATCGGCGCAGTATTTT. The chain couples TRBV30 to TRBJ2-3, with 10 nucleotides matching TRBD2. The CDR3 is 15 amino acids. The germline V gene has CDR1 GTSNPN and CDR2 SVGIG (reference sequence). The V and J ends lost 1 base and 10 bases, in that order; junction bases with no gene match: 11.

CDR3 bases: TGTGCCAGCAGCTCGGGGGCACTAGCCAAAAACATTCAGTACTTC. It yields the protein CASSSGALAKNIQYF. The chain combines TRBV11-2 with TRBJ2-4, with D perhaps given as TRBD1 or TRBD2 (6 bases each). Germline lookup yields CDR1 SGHAT and CDR2 FQNNGV. This CDR3 region has 15 residues. Trimming cost V 4 bases and J 0 bases, with 10 bases left between them.

Notes on this clone: A read error may produce the germline difference seen at one junction end. The rearrangement uses TRBV4-3 and TRBJ2-1; 7 bases are a match to TRBD1. The CDR3 runs to 13 residues. Germline values: CDR1 LGHNA, CDR2 YSLEER. This CDR3 is CASSQDGTEGGLF. Here the CDR3 DNA reads TGCGCCAGCAGCCAAGATGGGACAGAAGGTGGCCTCTTC.

The rearrangement uses TRBV5-6 and TRBJ2-1; D gene unclear. CDR1 SGHDT and CDR2 YYEEEE come from the germline V gene. V lost 0 bases, J lost 0 bases, and 10 bases lay in between. This CDR3 contains 16 residues. CDR3: CASSLGPTSSYNEQFF. The CDR3 nucleotides read TGTGCCAGCAGCTTGGGACCGACCAGCTCCTACAATGAGCAGTTCTTC.

V is TRBV30 and J is TRBJ2-7, with TRBD1 as a possible D gene (5 bases). Trimming took off 7 bases at V and 9 bases at J, with 22 bases between the two ends. Germline CDR1 reads GTSNPN; CDR2 reads SVGIG (reference sequence). The CDR3 loop spans 13 amino acids. Written as DNA, the CDR3 is TGTGCCTCCGATGGGGCCCGATCCGGCGGGCAGTACTTC. This sequence encodes CASDGARSGGQYF. Full variable domain (outside the CDR3, taken from reference TRBV30 and TRBJ2-7): SQTIHQWPATLVQPVGSPLSLECTVEGTSNPNLYWYRQAAGRGLQLLFYSVGIGQISSEVPQNLSASRPQDRQFILSSKKLLLSDSGFYLCASDGARSGGQYFGPGTRLTVT.

V and J are TRBV2 and TRBJ2-1; D gene unclear. The CDR3 runs to 14 residues. The V end was cut by 7 bases, the J end by 8 bases, with 18 bases between. The germline gives CDR1 SNHLY, CDR2 FYNNEI. The CDR3 protein is CASTLLLTHDEQFF. The CDR3 nucleotides read TGTGCCAGCACCCTGTTGTTGACACACGATGAGCAGTTCTTC.

This chain links TRBV19 with TRBJ2-6; no firm D call. Looked up from germline, CDR1 is LNHDA and CDR2 is SQIVND (reference sequence). Trimming cost V 6 bases and J 0 bases, with 0 bases left between them. The CDR3 has 12 amino acids. The CDR3 spells CASSSGANVLTF. In nucleotides, the CDR3 is TGTGCCAGTAGCTCTGGGGCCAACGTCCTGACTTTC.

The chain is built from TRBV6-5 and TRBJ1-1; maybe TRBD1 (5 bases). Looked up from germline, CDR1 is MNHEY and CDR2 is SVGAGI. Trimming removed 0 bases from V and 6 bases from J, with 14 bases in between. The CDR3 totals 15 residues. In nucleotides, the CDR3 is TGTGCCAGCAGTTACTCACGGACATTAGAGGCTGAAGCTTTCTTT. Encoded protein: CASSYSRTLEAEAFF.

V gene TRBV7-3 combines with J gene TRBJ2-1; D is uncertain. The CDR3 has 12 amino acids. CDR1 and CDR2 (germline): SGHTA, FQGTGA. V was cut by 4 bases and J by 10 bases, with 11 bases left in between. The DNA for the CDR3 is TGTGCCAGCAGCTCCCCGGCCGGGGAGCAGTTCTTC. Translation gives CASSSPAGEQFF. The full variable domain, rest sourced from reference TRBV7-3 and TRBJ2-1, is GAGVSQTPSNKVTEKGKYVELRCDPISGHTALYWYRQSLGQGPEFLIYFQGTGAADDSGLPNDRFFAVRPEGSVSTLKIQRTERGDSAVYLCASSSPAGEQFFGPGTRLTVL.

The chain links TRBV5-1 to TRBJ2-2; no clear D. The CDR3 totals 13 residues. CDR1 is SGHRS, CDR2 YFSETQ, per germline. V was clipped by 4 bases and J by 8 bases, with 12 bases between them. CDR3 nucleotides: TGCGCCAGCAGCCCCCTGGAGAAAGGGGAGCTGTTTTTT. Residues: CASSPLEKGELFF.